This T cell receptor beta chain was found in a study of T cells after yellow fever vaccination. Researchers made TCR cDNA using 5'RACE template switching, and this step added a universal primer site and UMIs. TCRdb analysed the 5' RACE reads with MiXCR anew, one entry per CDR3 protein. The sample has hundreds of thousands of distinct CDR3 sequences, 18% seen once; the top ten hold 15% to 20%. This clonotype has ten or more counts. This sample comprised PBMCs, obtained before the yellow fever booster vaccination. This sequence was found in a man aged 18 to 30 who received the YFV17D yellow fever vaccine.

In DNA form, the CDR3 reads TGTGCCAGCAGCCCGGGGGCTGGCTACACCTTC. Its translation: CASSPGAGYTF. The V and J genes are TRBV6-5 and TRBJ1-2; TRBD1 might be the D (6 bases). Germline-derived CDR1 and CDR2 are MNHEY and SVGAGI. Trimming removed 6 bases from V and 7 bases from J, with 9 bases in between. The CDR3 runs to 11 residues.